This T cell receptor beta chain was obtained from a study of blood T cell repertoires in COVID-19. The CDR3 is 13 residues long. The germline V gene has CDR1 SGHVS and CDR2 FQNEAQ. The J segment lost 6 bases and the V segment lost 2 bases, leaving 1 base of the junction unmatched. The table came from immunoSEQ multiplex PCR; TCRdb's copy has only in-frame clones and leaves some out. The repertoire holds 65,000 to 95,000 clones, with roughly 89% as singletons. The chain combines TRBV7-8 with TRBJ2-7, with TRBD2 identical over 10 bases. Sequenced sample: peripheral blood. This TCR was sampled from a man in his forties or fifties with active COVID-19. The CDR3 loop reads CASSLRTSGEQYF. CDR3 DNA: TGTGCCAGCAGCTTAAGGACTAGCGGCGAGCAGTACTTC.